Each of the 29 T cell receptor beta chains below was sequenced from the same sample in a study of CXCR3-negative and CXCR3-positive naive CD8 T cells. The TRB libraries of cDNA were built by UMI-labeled 5' RACE. TCRdb re-called the 5' RACE reads and gives one entry per CDR3 protein, without DNA. The sample spans over 35,000 distinct CDR3 sequences; the ten largest clones claim under 2.5%. The sequencing input was naive CXCR3- CD8+ T cells from blood. Subset indicated: CD45RO-CCR7+CD27+CD95- naive CD8+ T cells lacking CXCR3 (TNR3-). These receptor sequences come from a human donor in good health. Some clones in this sample may be carry-over from other donors' samples.

This chain links TRBV4-2 with TRBJ2-2; TCRdb's D call, TRBD2, is unchecked because there is no DNA. This CDR3 is built from 15 residues. CDR1 LGHNA and CDR2 YNFKEQ come from the germline V gene. CDR3 sequence: CASSQGGLNTGELFF.

V is TRBV5-1 and J is TRBJ2-2. The germline V gene has CDR1 SGHRS and CDR2 YFSETQ. The CDR3 is made up of 14 amino acids. The CDR3 sequence: CASSFYTNTGELFF.

V and J are TRBV29-1 and TRBJ2-7; TCRdb calls TRBD2, which cannot be checked without DNA. The germline V gene encodes CDR1 SQVTM and CDR2 ANQGSEA. The CDR3 runs to 16 residues. The CDR3 loop reads CSVELAGRSGGYEQYF.

This chain links TRBV12-3 or TRBV12-4 with TRBJ1-1; TCRdb calls TRBD1, which cannot be checked without DNA. The CDR3 is 12 residues long. Here the CDR3 reads CASSLRTGEAFF.

The V call is TRBV7-2, the J call TRBJ2-7; TCRdb's D gene call, TRBD1, goes unchecked for lack of DNA. The germline V gene encodes CDR1 SGHTA and CDR2 FQGNSA. The CDR3 totals 15 residues. The CDR3 sequence is CASSFGQFPSYEQYF.

This chain connects TRBV5-1 to TRBJ1-1; TCRdb lists TRBD1, though no DNA is available to test this call. This CDR3 contains 13 residues. CDR1 is SGHRS and CDR2 is YFSETQ in the germline V gene. The chain's CDR3 is CASSLTGDTEAFF.

The chain employs TRBV9 and TRBJ1-5. The length of the CDR3 is 13 residues. The germline gives CDR1 SGDLS, CDR2 YYNGEE. The CDR3 loop reads CASSADSNQPQHF.

The chain carries TRBV29-1 and TRBJ2-7; lacking DNA, the TRBD1 call made by TCRdb goes unchecked. This CDR3 is built from 13 residues. Germline CDR1 and CDR2: SQVTM and ANQGSEA. CDR3 loop: CSVGGGSSYEQYF.

The chain employs TRBV12-3 or TRBV12-4 and TRBJ1-1. This CDR3 contains 14 residues. The CDR3 loop is CASSLVVQGTEAFF.

The chain links TRBV5-1 to TRBJ2-1; TCRdb's D call, TRBD1, is unchecked because there is no DNA. The CDR3 consists of 14 residues. Germline CDR1 reads SGHRS; CDR2 reads YFSETQ. This chain's CDR3 is CASSWTGGYNEQFF.

CDR3 loop: CASTPAGPGTGELFF. V is TRBV2 and J is TRBJ2-2; TCRdb lists TRBD1, though no DNA is available to test this call. The CDR3 has 15 residues. Germline V gene sequence: CDR1 SNHLY, CDR2 FYNNEI.

The V gene is TRBV27, the J gene TRBJ2-7; TCRdb outputs TRBD1, but without DNA this stays unchecked. This CDR3 spans 17 amino acids. The germline V gene has CDR1 MNHEY and CDR2 SMNVEV (reference sequence). CDR3: CASSTGQGAIFFHEQYF.

This chain uses TRBV20-1 with TRBJ2-3; TCRdb indicates TRBD2, and absent DNA this call remains unverified. CDR1 and CDR2 from the germline V gene are DFQATT and SNEGSKA (reference sequence). The CDR3 spans 17 residues. The CDR3 is CSARPSGLAGVQSAQYF.

This chain links TRBV6-5 with TRBJ2-1; the TCRdb call, TRBD2, lacks DNA for checking. Germline CDR1 MNHEY, CDR2 SVGAGI. This CDR3 is 13 amino acids long. CDR3 sequence: CASTGGGYNEQFF.

V and J are TRBV2 and TRBJ2-1; as DNA is missing, the TRBD1 call by TCRdb cannot be tested. The CDR3 runs to 14 residues. Germline V lookup: CDR1 SNHLY, CDR2 FYNNEI. CDR3 protein: CAGDYGTGYNEQFF.

The chain uses TRBV20-1 and TRBJ2-5; TCRdb designates TRBD2, a call that cannot be tested without DNA. The CDR3 sequence is 13 residues long. CDR1 and CDR2 (germline): DFQATT, SNEGSKA (reference sequence). The CDR3 here is CSAIAGDQETQYF.

The chain uses TRBV2 and TRBJ1-5; TCRdb's D call, TRBD1, is unchecked because there is no DNA. This CDR3 comprises 13 residues. Per the germline V gene, CDR1 is SNHLY and CDR2 is FYNNEI. The CDR3 reads CASDRDSNQPQHF.

This chain uses TRBV2 with TRBJ2-3. The V gene's germline CDR1 is SNHLY and CDR2 FYNNEI. The length of the CDR3 is 13 residues. CDR3 residues: CASIAGSTDTQYF.

The chain joins TRBV7-9 to TRBJ2-1; lacking DNA, the TRBD1 call made by TCRdb goes unchecked. The CDR3 loop spans 16 amino acids. Germline V gene lookup returns CDR1 SEHNR and CDR2 FQNEAQ (reference sequence). The CDR3 spells CASSLQGALSYNEQFF.

The V gene is TRBV9, the J gene TRBJ1-1. This CDR3 has 13 residues. The germline V gene has CDR1 SGDLS and CDR2 YYNGEE. The CDR3 region is CASSPYTNTEAFF.

The chain has TRBV4-2 and TRBJ1-1. The V gene's germline CDR1 is LGHNA and CDR2 YNFKEQ. CDR3 length equals 15 residues. This CDR3 is CASSLPVGPRAEAFF.

The rearrangement links TRBV20-1 to TRBJ2-7. The CDR3 contains 14 residues. The germline CDR1 and CDR2 sequences are DFQATT and SNEGSKA (reference sequence). The CDR3 region is CSARDHQGSYEQYF.

The chain couples TRBV20-1 to TRBJ2-7. CDR1 is DFQATT and CDR2 is SNEGSKA in the germline V gene (reference sequence). The length of the CDR3 is 13 residues. CDR3 in amino acids: CSARGRGPYEQYF.

The V and J genes are TRBV20-1 and TRBJ2-2; TCRdb reports TRBD2, a call that lacks DNA to check it against. The CDR3 is 15 residues long. Per germline, CDR1 DFQATT and CDR2 SNEGSKA (reference sequence). This CDR3 is CSARAWLAGGGELFF.

Frequency places this clonotype as medium-sized. The CDR3 here is CACSPTGDRVTDTQYF. The chain is built from TRBV5-1 and TRBJ2-3; TCRdb outputs TRBD1, but without DNA this stays unchecked. The CDR3 covers 16 residues. Germline V gene data show CDR1 as SGHRS and CDR2 as YFSETQ.

The chain links TRBV13 to TRBJ1-2; with no DNA, the TCRdb D assignment of TRBD1 cannot be verified. This CDR3 region has 14 residues. The germline V gene has CDR1 PRHDT and CDR2 FYEKMQ (reference sequence). This CDR3 reads CASSLGQGVYGYTF.

This chain links TRBV10-3 with TRBJ1-2; the D gene TCRdb calls, TRBD1, cannot be checked with no DNA. CDR1 is ENHRY, CDR2 SYGVKD, per germline. The CDR3 extends over 17 amino acids. The CDR3 is CAISESPGTVHEYGYTF.

The chain has TRBV29-1 and TRBJ2-2; the D call from TCRdb, TRBD2, cannot be confirmed without DNA. Germline loops: CDR1 SQVTM, CDR2 ANQGSEA. The CDR3 has 15 amino acids. CDR3 sequence: CSVEIFAGVVGELFF.

The chain carries TRBV6-5 and TRBJ2-5; TCRdb's assignment of TRBD1 cannot be checked, as there is no DNA. This CDR3 is built from 15 residues. From germline, CDR1 is MNHEY and CDR2 SVGAGI. The CDR3 loop is CASSYSRGREQTQYF.